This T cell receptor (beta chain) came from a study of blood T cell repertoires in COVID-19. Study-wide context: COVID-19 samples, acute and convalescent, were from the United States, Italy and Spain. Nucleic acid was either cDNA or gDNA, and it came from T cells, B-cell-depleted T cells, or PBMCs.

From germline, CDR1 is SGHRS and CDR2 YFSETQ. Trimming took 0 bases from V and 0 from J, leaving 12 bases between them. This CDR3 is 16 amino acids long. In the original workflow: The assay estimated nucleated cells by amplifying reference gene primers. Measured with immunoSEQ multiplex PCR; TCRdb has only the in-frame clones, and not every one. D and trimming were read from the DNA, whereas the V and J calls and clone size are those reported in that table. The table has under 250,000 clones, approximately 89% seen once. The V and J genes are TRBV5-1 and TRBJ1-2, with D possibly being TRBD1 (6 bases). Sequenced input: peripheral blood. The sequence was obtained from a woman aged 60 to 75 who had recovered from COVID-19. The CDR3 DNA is TGCGCCAGCAGCTTGGCGACAGGCACTGCTAACTATGGCTACACCTTC. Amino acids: CASSLATGTANYGYTF.